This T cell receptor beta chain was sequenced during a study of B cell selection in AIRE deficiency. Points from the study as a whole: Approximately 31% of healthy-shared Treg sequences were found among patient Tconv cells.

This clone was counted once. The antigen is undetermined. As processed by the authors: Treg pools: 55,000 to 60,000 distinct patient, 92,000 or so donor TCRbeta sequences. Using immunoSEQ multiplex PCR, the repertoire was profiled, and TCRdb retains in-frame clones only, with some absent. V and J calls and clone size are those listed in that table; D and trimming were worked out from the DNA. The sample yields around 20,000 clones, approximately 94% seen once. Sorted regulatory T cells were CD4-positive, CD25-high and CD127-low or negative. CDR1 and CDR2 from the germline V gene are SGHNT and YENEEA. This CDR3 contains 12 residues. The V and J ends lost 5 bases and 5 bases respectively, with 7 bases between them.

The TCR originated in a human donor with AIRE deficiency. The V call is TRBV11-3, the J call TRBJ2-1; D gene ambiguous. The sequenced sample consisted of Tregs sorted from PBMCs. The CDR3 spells CASSGPNNEQFF. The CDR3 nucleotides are TGTGCCAGCAGCGGACCGAACAATGAGCAGTTCTTC. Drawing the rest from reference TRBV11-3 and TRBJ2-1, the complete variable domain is EAGVVQSPRYKIIEKKQPVAFWCNPISGHNTLYWYLQNLGQGPELLIRYENEEAVDDSQLPKDRFSAERLKGVDSTLKIQPAELGDSAVYLCASSGPNNEQFFGPGTRLTVL.